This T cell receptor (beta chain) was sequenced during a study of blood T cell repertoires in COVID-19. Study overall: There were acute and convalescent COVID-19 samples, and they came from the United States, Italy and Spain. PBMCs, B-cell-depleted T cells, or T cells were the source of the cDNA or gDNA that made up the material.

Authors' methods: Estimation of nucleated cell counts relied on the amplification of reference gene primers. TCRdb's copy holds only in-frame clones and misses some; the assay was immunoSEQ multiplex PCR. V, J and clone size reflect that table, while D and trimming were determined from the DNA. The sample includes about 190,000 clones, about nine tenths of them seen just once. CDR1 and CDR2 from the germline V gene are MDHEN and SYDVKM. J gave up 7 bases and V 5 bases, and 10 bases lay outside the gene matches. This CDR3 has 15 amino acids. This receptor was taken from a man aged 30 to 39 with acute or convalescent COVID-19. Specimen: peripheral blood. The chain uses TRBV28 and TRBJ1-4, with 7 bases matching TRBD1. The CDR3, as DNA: TGTGCCAGCAGTAGAACAGGGGTATCTAGTGAAAAACTGTTTTTT. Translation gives CASSRTGVSSEKLFF. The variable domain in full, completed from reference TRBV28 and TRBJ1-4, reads DVKVTQSSRYLVKRTGEKVFLECVQDMDHENMFWYRQDPGLGLRLIYFSYDVKMKEKGDIPEGYSVSREKKERFSLILESASTNQTSMYLCASSRTGVSSEKLFFGSGTQLSVL.